Below are 19 T cell receptor beta chains sequenced from a single sample in a study of blood T cell repertoires in COVID-19. The protocol was immunoSEQ multiplex PCR, while the TCRdb copy is restricted to in-frame clones and leaves out a portion. The sample comprises around 400,000 clones, under 90% of which are singletons, and about 1.7% rests with the top ten. Specimen: PBMCs or T cells enriched from blood (not recorded which). The receptors derive from a woman aged 25 to 45 who had recovered from COVID-19.

The genes are TRBV5-6 and TRBJ2-1, with TRBD2 matching 8 bases. V dropped 6 bases and J dropped 0; count of bases not matched to a gene: 5. The CDR3 totals 15 residues. The germline CDR1 and CDR2 sequences are SGHDT and YYEEEE. CDR3 DNA sequence: TGTGCCAGCACGGGGGGGCGGGGCTCCTACAATGAGCAGTTCTTC. Its protein is CASTGGRGSYNEQFF.

This clone was seen a single time. The chain is built from TRBV2 and TRBJ1-2, with 8 bases aligning to TRBD1. This CDR3 is 14 amino acids long. Per the germline V gene, CDR1 is SNHLY and CDR2 is FYNNEI. J lost 4 bases, V lost 4 bases, and 5 bases had no gene match. The CDR3, as DNA: TGTGCCAGCAGTGGGGCAGGGGGCGGCTATGGCTACACCTTC. This codes for CASSGAGGGYGYTF.

The chain joins TRBV9 to TRBJ1-1; no clear D gene. CDR1 is SGDLS, CDR2 YYNGEE, per germline. V lost 4 bases and J 4 bases, leaving 17 bases between the germline ends. The CDR3 contains 15 residues. The CDR3 DNA follows: TGTGCCAGCAGCCCCCGCGGAGTGGGTGGCACTGAAGCTTTCTTT. This encodes CASSPRGVGGTEAFF. The full variable domain, completed using reference TRBV9 and TRBJ1-1, is DSGVTQTPKHLITATGQRVTLRCSPRSGDLSVYWYQQSLDQGLQFLIQYYNGEERAKGNILERFSAQQFPDLHSELNLSSLELGDSALYFCASSPRGVGGTEAFFGQGTRLTVV.

Regarding this clone: Other DNA sequences in this sample translate to the same CDR3. The rearrangement links TRBV7-8 to TRBJ2-3; D unresolved. Germline V gives CDR1 SGHVS, CDR2 FQNEAQ. CDR3 length: 14 residues. Trimming pared 1 base from V and 2 bases from J, leaving 7 bases between. DNA of the CDR3: TGTGCCAGCAGCTTAGGCCCTAACACAGATACGCAGTATTTT. This translates into CASSLGPNTDTQYF. Combining the CDR3 with reference TRBV7-8 and TRBJ2-3 gives the whole variable domain GAGVSQSPRYKVAKRGQDVALRCDPISGHVSLFWYQQALGQGPEFLTYFQNEAQLDKSGLPSDRFFAERPEGSVSTLKIQRTQQEDSAVYLCASSLGPNTDTQYFGPGTRLTVL.

Points on this clone: The identical CDR3 is also encoded by other nucleotide sequences in the sample. The CDR3 is CAWSPMNTEAFF. CDR3 coding DNA: TGTGCCTGGAGTCCTATGAACACTGAAGCTTTCTTT. The chain couples TRBV30 to TRBJ1-1; D ambiguous. This CDR3 region has 12 residues. From germline, CDR1 is GTSNPN and CDR2 SVGIG (reference sequence). The V end was cut by 2 bases, the J end by 0 bases, with 4 bases between. Variable domain in full (rest from reference TRBV30 and TRBJ1-1): SQTIHQWPATLVQPVGSPLSLECTVEGTSNPNLYWYRQAAGRGLQLLFYSVGIGQISSEVPQNLSASRPQDRQFILSSKKLLLSDSGFYLCAWSPMNTEAFFGQGTRLTVV.

The CDR3 DNA reads TGTGCCAGCAGCACCCGAGGAGAGACCGCCACAGATACGCAGTATTTT. It specifies CASSTRGETATDTQYF. V and J are TRBV9 and TRBJ2-3, with D unclear. The V gene lost 4 bases and the J gene lost 2 bases, with 17 bases spanning the gap. The CDR3 loop spans 16 amino acids. Germline V gene sequence: CDR1 SGDLS, CDR2 YYNGEE. Looking up the rest from reference TRBV9 and TRBJ2-3 gives the full variable domain: DSGVTQTPKHLITATGQRVTLRCSPRSGDLSVYWYQQSLDQGLQFLIQYYNGEERAKGNILERFSAQQFPDLHSELNLSSLELGDSALYFCASSTRGETATDTQYFGPGTRLTVL.

This chain connects TRBV3-1 (or the pseudogene TRBV3-2) to TRBJ1-1; 7 nucleotides match TRBD1. The CDR3 extends over 15 amino acids. V lost 4 bases, J lost 3 bases, and 8 bases stayed unmatched. Germline values: CDR1 LGHDT, CDR2 YNNKEL (reference sequence). CDR3 amino acids: CASSRAPQGYTEAFF. CDR3 nucleotide sequence: TGTGCCAGCAGCCGAGCACCACAGGGGTACACTGAAGCTTTCTTT.

This sequence joins TRBV10-3 and TRBJ1-2; TRBD1 matches 10 bases. The V and J ends lost 7 bases and 6 bases, in that order; junction bases with no gene match: 2. This CDR3 comprises 12 residues. The V gene's germline CDR1 is ENHRY and CDR2 SYGVKD. The CDR3 loop reads CAITGTGDGYTF. In DNA, the CDR3 is TGTGCCATCACCGGGACAGGGGATGGCTACACCTTC.

The rearrangement joins TRBV9 to TRBJ1-2, with a weak D call TRBD1 (5 bases). Trimming took 0 bases from V and 4 from J, leaving 13 bases between them. The CDR3 covers 15 residues. CDR1 and CDR2 from the germline V gene are SGDLS and YYNGEE. The CDR3 coding sequence is TGTGCCAGCAGCGTAGGGGGCGATCCTCGCTATGGCTACACCTTC. Amino acids: CASSVGGDPRYGYTF.

This clone has a count of ten or more. V gene TRBV19 combines with J gene TRBJ1-1; the D gene is possibly TRBD1 (6 bases). The CDR3 contains 15 residues. Germline assignment: CDR1 LNHDA and CDR2 SQIVND (reference sequence). V was shortened by 5 bases and J by 3 bases, with 16 bases between the two germline ends. The CDR3 spells CASSFTGLPHTEAFF. The CDR3 nucleotides are TGTGCCAGTAGTTTCACAGGGTTGCCTCACACTGAAGCTTTCTTT.

The table lists this clone with a count of one. The V gene is TRBV27, the J gene TRBJ2-2; D call uncertain. This CDR3 contains 14 residues. Germline-derived CDR1 and CDR2 are MNHEY and SMNVEV (reference sequence). V was cut by 3 bases and J by 7 bases, with 12 bases left in between. The CDR3 bases are TGTGCCAGCAGTTTCTCCGGTGGTTACGGGGAGCTGTTTTTT. It encodes CASSFSGGYGELFF.

The rearrangement uses TRBV19 and TRBJ1-5, with TRBD1 identical over 7 bases. The ends lost 5 bases at V and 8 bases at J; junction bases unmatched: 6. CDR1 LNHDA and CDR2 SQIVND come from the germline V gene (reference sequence). The CDR3 sequence is 13 residues long. The CDR3 reads CASSGVTGEPQHF. The CDR3 DNA reads TGTGCCAGTAGTGGGGTAACAGGGGAGCCCCAGCATTTT. The entire variable domain, with the rest obtained from reference TRBV19 and TRBJ1-5, is as follows: DGGITQSPKYLFRKEGQNVTLSCEQNLNHDAMYWYRQDPGQGLRLIYYSQIVNDFQKGDIAEGYSVSREKKESFPLTVTSAQKNPTAFYLCASSGVTGEPQHFGDGTRLSIL.

The V and J genes are TRBV4-1 and TRBJ1-6, with unresolved D. Germline CDR1 is MGHRA and CDR2 is YSYEKL. The CDR3 contains 15 residues. Trimming removed 2 bases from V and 9 bases from J, with 14 bases in between. The CDR3 loop reads CASSQTIPPGSPLHF. CDR3 DNA sequence: TGCGCCAGCAGCCAAACAATCCCCCCGGGTTCACCCCTCCACTTT.

CDR3 bases: TGTGCCAGCAGCTCACTGGACAGGAGGCTCGAGCAGTACTTC. This codes for CASSSLDRRLEQYF. V usage is TRBV11-2 and J usage is TRBJ2-7; TRBD1 matches 7 bases. The germline V gene has CDR1 SGHAT and CDR2 FQNNGV. J was trimmed by 6 bases and V by 4 bases; bases with no gene match: 9. This CDR3 has 14 residues.

The chain joins TRBV19 to TRBJ2-3, with 12 bases aligning to TRBD2. Trimming at V came to 7 bases and at J to 3 bases, leaving 8 bases not matched to a gene. CDR1 and CDR2 from the germline V gene are LNHDA and SQIVND (reference sequence). This CDR3 contains 16 residues. The CDR3 spells CASTGLAGRFTDTQYF. The CDR3 nucleotides read TGTGCCAGTACCGGACTAGCGGGAAGGTTTACAGATACGCAGTATTTT.

The rearrangement joins TRBV4-3 to TRBJ1-6; D remains ambiguous. The CDR3 is 15 amino acids. CDR1 is LGHNA and CDR2 is YSLEER in the germline V gene. V gave up 0 bases and J gave up 10 bases, with 13 bases separating them. CDR3 amino acids: CASSQDSGWRSPLHF. DNA for the CDR3: TGCGCCAGCAGCCAAGACTCGGGGTGGCGCTCACCCCTCCACTTT.

This clone was picked up a small number of times. The chain recombines TRBV5-1 with TRBJ1-1; D is unresolved. V was pared by 0 bases and J by 0 bases, with 9 bases between. In germline, CDR1 is SGHRS, CDR2 YFSETQ. This CDR3 region has 15 residues. CDR3 nucleotides: TGCGCCAGCAGCTTGGAGGCAGGTCTGAACACTGAAGCTTTCTTT. It encodes CASSLEAGLNTEAFF.

This sequence joins TRBV4-1 and TRBJ2-3, with 12 bases identical to TRBD2. With V trimmed by 5 bases and J by 0 bases, 3 bases remained unmatched. The CDR3 is 16 residues long. Germline V lookup: CDR1 MGHRA, CDR2 YSYEKL. CDR3 region: CASSAGTSGSTDTQYF. Here the CDR3 DNA reads TGCGCCAGCAGCGCCGGGACTAGCGGGAGCACAGATACGCAGTATTTT.

The rearrangement links TRBV7-9 to TRBJ2-7; D possibly corresponds to TRBD2 (8 bases). The CDR3 spans 14 residues. Trimming removed 8 bases from V and 6 bases from J, with 20 bases in between. CDR1 is SEHNR and CDR2 is FQNEAQ in the germline V gene (reference sequence). In DNA form, the CDR3 reads TGTGCCAGCCTCGAGGTCGGGAGGGGGCGCGAGCAGTACTTC. Its protein product is CASLEVGRGREQYF.